The 7 T cell receptor delta chains below come from one sample, sequenced in a study of gamma-delta T cells after stem cell transplantation (TCRdb year 2016). Library prep was done by RT-PCR. Sequenced on an Illumina MiSeq. TCRdb recomputed clones from the public reads with CATT; identical DNA rows were then combined. Recorded for this sample are some 13,000 delta-chain clones; about 34% of them occurred a single time. Jointly, the top ten make up around 4% of the sample. The sequenced sample consisted of gamma-delta T cells. The receptors derive from a human donor. It is not recorded whose cells these are; they may come from a transplant donor.

There are a few counts of this clone. The chain carries TRDV1 and TRDJ1, with 13 bases that match TRDD3. Germline CDR1 is TSWWSYY and CDR2 is QGS. V lost 5 bases, J lost 0 bases, and 27 bases stayed unmatched. The CDR3 has 24 amino acids. CDR3 DNA: TGTGCTCTTGGGCCCCTTCCTCCGTGGAGTGTTACTGGGGGATACGGGGAGTACACCGATAAACTCATCTTT. The encoded protein is CALGPLPPWSVTGGYGEYTDKLIF.

The chain combines TRDV3 with TRDJ1; TRDD3 agrees at 8 bases. V was pared by 2 bases and J by 1 base, with 6 bases of the junction left unmatched. The CDR3 covers 14 residues. Germline V gives CDR1 TVYSNPD, CDR2 GDNSRS (reference sequence). The CDR3 here is CAFDWGSSTDKLIF. The DNA for the CDR3 is TGTGCCTTTGACTGGGGGTCTTCCACCGATAAACTCATCTTT. The full variable domain, in which reference TRDV3 and TRDJ1 provide the parts outside the CDR3, is CDKVTQSSPDQTVASGSEVVLLCTYDTVYSNPDLFWYRIRPDYSFQFVFYGDNSRSEGADFTQGRFSVKHILTQKAFHLVISPVRTEDSATYYCAFDWGSSTDKLIFGKGTRVTVEP.

This clone was detected a few times. This rearrangement joins TRDV1 to TRDJ1; 12 nucleotides align to TRDD3. V gave up 2 bases and J gave up 10 bases; unmatched junction bases: 26. CDR1 TSWWSYY and CDR2 QGS come from the germline V gene. CDR3 length: 21 residues. The CDR3 reads CALGESAPLNPTSLGDTGLIF. In nucleotides, the CDR3 is TGTGCTCTTGGGGAAAGTGCCCCCCTGAATCCTACATCACTGGGGGATACAGGACTCATCTTT.

This chain links TRDV1 with TRDJ1; D is unclear. Germline CDR1 TSWWSYY, CDR2 QGS. Trimming removed 1 base from V and 8 bases from J, with 14 bases in between. The CDR3 covers 14 residues. The CDR3 coding sequence is TGTGCTCTTGGGGAACGGAGCCCTCCGCGCAAACTCATCTTT. Residues: CALGERSPPRKLIF.

The rearrangement links TRDV3 to TRDJ1; D unresolved. Germline-derived CDR1 and CDR2 are TVYSNPD and GDNSRS (reference sequence). This CDR3 spans 13 amino acids. V lost 2 bases to trimming and J lost 2 bases, with 12 bases between them. As DNA, the CDR3 is TGTGCCTTTTTTACGGCCTCAACCGATAAACTCATCTTT. Residues: CAFFTASTDKLIF.

Comment on this clone: Since a much larger clone is just one base distant, this may be a read error. This CDR3 is CACRRIRASSRTGGSHTDKLIF. CDR3 in DNA: TGTGCCTGTCGAAGAATACGGGCTTCGAGCCGTACTGGGGGTTCCCACACCGATAAACTCATCTTT. The V gene is TRDV2, the J gene TRDJ1; 8 nucleotides match TRDD3. Germline CDR1 and CDR2: GEAIGNYY and EKD. CDR3 size: 22 residues. The V segment lost 6 bases and the J segment 0 bases; nucleotides outside the gene matches: 29.

V usage is TRDV3 and J usage is TRDJ3; TRDD3 agrees at 8 bases. Germline loops: CDR1 TVYSNPD, CDR2 GDNSRS (reference sequence). With V trimmed by 1 base and J by 0 bases, 11 bases remained unmatched. The CDR3 is made up of 19 amino acids. The DNA of the CDR3 is TGTGCCTTTATACTGGGGGCCCCGGCGAGCTCCTGGGACACCCGACAGATGTTTTTC. Translation: CAFILGAPASSWDTRQMFF.